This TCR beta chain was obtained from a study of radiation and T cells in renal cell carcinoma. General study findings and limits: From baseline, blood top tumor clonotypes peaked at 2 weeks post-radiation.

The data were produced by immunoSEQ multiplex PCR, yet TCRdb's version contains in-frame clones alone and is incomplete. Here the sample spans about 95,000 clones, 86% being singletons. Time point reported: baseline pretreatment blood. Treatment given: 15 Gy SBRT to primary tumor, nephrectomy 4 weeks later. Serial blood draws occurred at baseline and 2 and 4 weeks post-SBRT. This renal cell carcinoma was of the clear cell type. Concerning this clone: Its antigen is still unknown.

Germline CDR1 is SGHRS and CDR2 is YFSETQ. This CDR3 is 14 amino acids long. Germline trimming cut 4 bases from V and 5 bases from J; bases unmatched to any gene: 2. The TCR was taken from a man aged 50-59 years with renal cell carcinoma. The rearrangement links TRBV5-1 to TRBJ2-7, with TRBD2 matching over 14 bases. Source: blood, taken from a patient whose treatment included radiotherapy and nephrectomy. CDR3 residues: CASSRTSGRHEQYF. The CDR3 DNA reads TGCGCCAGCAGCAGGACTAGCGGGAGGCACGAGCAGTACTTC.